Following are 9 T cell receptor beta chains from one sample sequenced in a study of blood T cells in healthy people across ages. Primed by a sample-barcoded 5' primer and a J-beta primer mix, a second PCR proceeded for 7 to 11 cycles. TCRdb re-called the 5' RACE reads through MiXCR, storing one row per CDR3 protein. The profile shows some 320,000 distinct CDR3 sequences, less than 30% of them singletons. Sequenced sample: blood. All receptors derive from a woman in her seventies in good health.

The V gene is TRBV28, the J gene TRBJ1-1; D uncertain. The CDR3 is made up of 15 amino acids. The germline gives CDR1 MDHEN, CDR2 SYDVKM. The V end lost 1 base, the J end lost 4 bases, and 13 bases lay between the germline ends. CDR3 amino acids: CASSLYGIESTEAFF. CDR3 sequence (DNA): TGTGCCAGCAGTTTATACGGGATTGAGAGCACTGAAGCTTTCTTT.

This chain uses TRBV6-5 with TRBJ2-2, with 7 bases aligning to TRBD2. Trimming cost V 2 bases and J 2 bases; bases outside gene matches: 2. In germline, CDR1 is MNHEY, CDR2 SVGAGI. The CDR3 length is 15 residues. The CDR3 DNA reads TGTGCCAGCAGTTACAGCGGGATAAACACCGGGGAGCTGTTTTTT. This translates into CASSYSGINTGELFF.

A word on this clonotype: At one end the junction does not follow the germline gene, possibly because of a read error. The chain couples TRBV12-3 or TRBV12-4 to TRBJ2-2; a weak D match, TRBD2 (5 bases). This CDR3 is built from 13 residues. The CDR3 nucleotides read TGTGCCAGCGGGCTGCATACCGCCGGGGTGCTGTTTTTT. This sequence encodes CASGLHTAGVLFF.

This clonotype turned up a few times. This rearrangement joins TRBV12-3 or TRBV12-4 to TRBJ2-3; no firm D call. Trimming took off 3 bases at V and 2 bases at J, with 12 bases between the two ends. The CDR3 is made up of 15 amino acids. The CDR3 nucleotides are TGTGCCAGCAGTTTTGGGGTGTGGGCCACAGATACGCAGTATTTT. Protein product: CASSFGVWATDTQYF.

The J gene is TRBJ1-1, the V gene TRBV19; D might be TRBD1 (5 bases). Germline CDR1 LNHDA, CDR2 SQIVND (reference sequence). V lost 1 base to trimming and J lost 0 bases, with 12 bases between them. There are 16 residues in the CDR3. The CDR3 protein is CASSIGTTGMNTEAFF. In DNA, the CDR3 is TGTGCCAGTAGTATAGGGACAACGGGTATGAACACTGAAGCTTTCTTT.

This clonotype was found a few times. The chain employs TRBV11-1 and TRBJ2-3, with 10 bases that match TRBD2. The CDR3 has 16 residues. With V trimmed by 4 bases and J by 6 bases, 10 bases remained unmatched. CDR1 is SGHAT, CDR2 FQDESV, per germline (reference sequence). As DNA, the CDR3 is TGTGCCAGCAGCTGGACTAGCGGATCATCAGGGGATACGCAGTATTTT. This codes for CASSWTSGSSGDTQYF.

This sequence joins TRBV5-1 and TRBJ2-2, with a weak D call TRBD2 (7 bases). Trimming removed 7 bases from V and 0 bases from J, with 13 bases in between. This CDR3 spans 15 amino acids. Germline assignment: CDR1 SGHRS and CDR2 YFSETQ. The CDR3 region is CASSTGGSNTGELFF. CDR3 DNA sequence: TGCGCCAGCTCCACGGGGGGCTCGAACACCGGGGAGCTGTTTTTT.

The sample holds a few counts of this clonotype. The J gene is TRBJ2-5, the V gene TRBV3-1; 11 nucleotides match TRBD1. The V segment lost 3 bases and the J segment 13 bases; nucleotides outside the gene matches: 4. CDR1 LGHDT and CDR2 YNNKEL come from the germline V gene (reference sequence). This CDR3 has 12 amino acids. CDR3 in DNA: TGTGCCAGCAGCCAGGGGACAGGGGGTCGGTACTTC. Translation: CASSQGTGGRYF.

This clonotype was observed a few times. The V gene is TRBV4-1, the J gene TRBJ2-1; D may correspond to TRBD1 or TRBD2 (5 bases each). The CDR3 runs to 11 residues. Germline V gives CDR1 MGHRA, CDR2 YSYEKL. The germline V and J ends were trimmed by 2 bases and 15 bases, with 11 bases remaining between them. The CDR3 is CASSQIGTGFF. CDR3 in DNA: TGCGCCAGCAGCCAAATAGGGACCGGGTTCTTC.